This record covers a single TCR beta chain. There is no known antigen for this receptor. It has no much larger one-base neighbor in the sample; base qualities were not kept. The data were taken from a study of memory CD8 T cells in hepatitis C reinfection (dated by TCRdb to 2017 to 2019). As for the study more broadly: A few donors spontaneously resolved two consecutive HCV infections, while two donors cleared a primary infection but became chronically infected after reinfection. HCV reinfection was defined as a positive HCV RNA test following two negative tests taken at least 60 days apart. Samples from before reinfection were taken anywhere from 55 to 20 weeks prior to reinfection being detected. The study tracked the TCR beta repertoire of virus-specific CD8 T cells longitudinally across an HCV reinfection episode in five donors. Between 2009 and 2012, roughly five reinfection cases that had stored pre-reinfection samples were identified. In the reinfection study, participants who had resolved a prior HCV infection were followed every 3 months.

Study-wide conclusions, independent of this receptor: Because only four to six donors were included, definitive conclusions about public clonotypes linked to secondary clearance could not be reached by the study.

Interpreted using the paper, the time point label stands for: pre-reinfection, 55 to 20 weeks before reinfection detection. Sorted cells were sequenced directly ex vivo, without in vitro expansion prior to TCR sequencing. The donors were people who inject drugs and were enrolled in the Montreal Acute Hepatitis C Cohort Study (HEPCO) in Canada. Total naive CD8 T cells, sorted as viable CD3+ CD8+ CD45RO-, came from a couple of donors at all three reinfection time points as controls. Before sorting, cryopreserved peripheral blood mononuclear cells were thawed and CD8 T cells were purified from those thawed cells. The MACS CD8+ T cell Isolation Kit was used to enrich CD8 T cells by negative selection. Cells were sorted on a BD FACSAria II sorter using FACSDiva software, and FlowJo was used for data analysis. Library preparation was by the immunoSEQ multiplex PCR assay. Genomic DNA was pulled from the sorted cells, and the automated high-throughput method of Adaptive Biotechnologies was used to sequence the TCR beta V, D and J regions. A two-step, bias-controlled multiplex PCR was used to amplify the CDR3 regions. Amplified TCR beta libraries were sequenced on an Illumina instrument. Per the source publication's procedure: The demultiplexed reads were processed to cut down on amplification and sequencing bias, and the IMGT database was used to assign CDR3 sequences to gene families. ImmunoSEQ software version 2.0 was used to analyze the repertoire data. Clonotype lists were filtered to remove out-of-frame sequences and sequences containing stop codons in the CDR3. Clonotypes below 0.01% frequency were excluded because they corresponded to less than one cell. Richness was calculated by dividing observed richness by the number of input cells, and evenness was calculated by dividing Shannon entropy by the log of observed richness. Repertoire diversity and the similarity between time points were measured using Simpson diversity and Morisita-Horn overlap indices. Clonotypes were grouped as dominant (>1%), sub-dominant (0.5-0.99%), low abundance (0.1-0.49%) or lowest abundance (<0.1%). The germline index was obtained by subtracting total nucleotide additions from total CDR3 length and then dividing the result by total CDR3 length. TCRdb re-hosts the immuneACCESS table, in-frame sequences only. Its copies lack some clones; in the studies checked, an unresolved V gene accounts for under half of them, and the cause for the rest is not known. V and J calls and clone size follow that table, whereas D and trimming were derived from the DNA. The sample includes about 6,000 clones, with roughly nine tenths observed a single time. The ten top clones hold approximately 22% of the sample.

Material for sequencing was naive CD8+ T cells sorted from blood. This sample's cell subset or site label indicates: total naive CD8+CD45RO- T cells. This clonotype was obtained from a man aged 50 to 60 with hepatitis C virus infection.

The CDR3 protein: CSVEEGTGGGEQYF. DNA sequence: TGCAGCGTTGAAGAAGGAACGGGAGGGGGCGAGCAGTACTTC. The chain was built from TRBV29-1 and TRBJ2-7; 8 central nucleotides agree with TRBD2. The cysteine opens and the phenylalanine closes a CDR3 of 14 amino acids. Only CDR3 DNA remains: 42 bases, in frame from the first base. CDR1 is given as SQVTM and CDR2 as ANQGSEA, both from the germline V gene. The germline V end is reduced by 0 bases and the J end by 6 bases; junction bases left unmatched: 7.